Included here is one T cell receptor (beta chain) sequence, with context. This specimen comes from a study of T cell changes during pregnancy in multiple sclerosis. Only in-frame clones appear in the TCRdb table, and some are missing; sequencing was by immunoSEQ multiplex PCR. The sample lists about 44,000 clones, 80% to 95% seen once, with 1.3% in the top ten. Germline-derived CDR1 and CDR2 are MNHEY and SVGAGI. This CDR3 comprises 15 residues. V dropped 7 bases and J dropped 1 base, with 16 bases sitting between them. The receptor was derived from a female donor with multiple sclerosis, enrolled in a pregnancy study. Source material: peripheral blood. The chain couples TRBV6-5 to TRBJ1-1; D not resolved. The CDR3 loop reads CASIPTSGENTEAFF. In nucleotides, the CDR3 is TGTGCCAGCATCCCCACTTCAGGTGAGAACACTGAAGCTTTCTTT.